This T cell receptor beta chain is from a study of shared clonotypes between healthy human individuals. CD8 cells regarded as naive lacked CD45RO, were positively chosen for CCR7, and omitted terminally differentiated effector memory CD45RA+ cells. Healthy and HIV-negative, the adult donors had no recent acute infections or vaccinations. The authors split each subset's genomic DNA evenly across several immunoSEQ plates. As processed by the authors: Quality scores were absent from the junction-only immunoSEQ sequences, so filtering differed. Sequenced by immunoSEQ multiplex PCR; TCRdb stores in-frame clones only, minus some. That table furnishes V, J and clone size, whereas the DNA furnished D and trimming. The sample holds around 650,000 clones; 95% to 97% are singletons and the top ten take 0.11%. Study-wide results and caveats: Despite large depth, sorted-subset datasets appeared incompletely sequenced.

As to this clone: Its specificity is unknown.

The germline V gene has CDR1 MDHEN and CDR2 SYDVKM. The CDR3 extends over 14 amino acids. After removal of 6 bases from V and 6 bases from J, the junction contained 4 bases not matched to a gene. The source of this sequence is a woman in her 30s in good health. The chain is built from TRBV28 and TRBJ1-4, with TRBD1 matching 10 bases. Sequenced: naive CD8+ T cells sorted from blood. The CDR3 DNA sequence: TGTGCCAGCAGCTGGGACAGGGGCCATGAAAAACTGTTTTTT. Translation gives CASSWDRGHEKLFF.